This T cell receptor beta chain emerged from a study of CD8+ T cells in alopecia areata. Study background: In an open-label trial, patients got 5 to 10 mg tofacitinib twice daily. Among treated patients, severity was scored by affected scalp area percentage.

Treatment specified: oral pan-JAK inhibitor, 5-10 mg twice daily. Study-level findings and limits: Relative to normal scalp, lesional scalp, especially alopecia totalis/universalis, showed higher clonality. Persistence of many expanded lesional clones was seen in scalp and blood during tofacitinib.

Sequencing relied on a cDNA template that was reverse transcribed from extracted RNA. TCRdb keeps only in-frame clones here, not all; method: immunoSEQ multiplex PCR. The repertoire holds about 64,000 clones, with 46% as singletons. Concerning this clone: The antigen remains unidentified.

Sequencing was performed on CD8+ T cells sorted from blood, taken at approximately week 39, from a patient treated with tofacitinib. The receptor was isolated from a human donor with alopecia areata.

CDR3 residues: CASSQVWDRGVGDGYTF. The CDR3 DNA follows: TGCGCCAGCAGCCAAGTGTGGGACAGGGGAGTAGGGGATGGCTACACCTTC. The chain is built from TRBV4-1 and TRBJ1-2; 10 bases match TRBD1. Germline V gene sequence: CDR1 MGHRA, CDR2 YSYEKL. This CDR3 has 17 residues. V was clipped by 1 base and J by 6 bases; unmatched bases: 11.